The 25 T cell receptor beta chains listed next were all sequenced from one sample in a study of spatial heterogeneity in lung cancer. TCRdb itself ran the 5' RACE reads through MiXCR, one entry per CDR3 protein. Of 50,000 to 55,000 distinct CDR3 sequences in the sample, roughly 7.5% were seen once. Time point meaning: sample taken at primary tumor resection. Unsorted tumor, nontumor lung tissue or cryopreserved PBMC supplied the whole RNA. The specimen comprised PBMCs, sampled at surgery. Every receptor here comes from a female donor with early-stage non-small cell lung cancer.

The sample holds many counts of this clonotype. The V gene is TRBV7-2, the J gene TRBJ2-5, with 9 bases fitting TRBD2. The junction had 9 bases not matched to a gene; V was cut back by 4 bases and J by 9 bases. From germline, CDR1 is SGHTA and CDR2 FQGNSA. CDR3 length equals 14 residues. The CDR3 DNA follows: TGTGCCAGCAGCTCAGACTCGGCGGGGGGGCCCCAGTACTTC. This translates into CASSSDSAGGPQYF.

This clonotype was observed a handful of times. This chain connects TRBV15 to TRBJ2-3; 9 nucleotides align to TRBD1. The V gene's germline CDR1 is LNHNV and CDR2 YYDKDF (reference sequence). V lost 11 bases, J lost 3 bases, and 18 bases stayed unmatched. The CDR3 loop spans 17 amino acids. The CDR3 DNA sequence: TGTGCCCTCAACAGGGGAGTCACAGGGGGCGTAACAGATACGCAGTATTTT. Its translation is CALNRGVTGGVTDTQYF.

This clonotype appeared many times. J is TRBJ2-7 and V is TRBV29-1, with a possible D match to TRBD1 (5 bases). V was trimmed by 3 bases and J by 2 bases, leaving 11 bases between them. The CDR3 is made up of 13 amino acids. Germline loops: CDR1 SQVTM, CDR2 ANQGSEA. DNA for the CDR3: TGCAGCGTTGAGGGTCAGGGCCCCTACGAGCAGTACTTC. Its protein is CSVEGQGPYEQYF.

There are many counts of this clonotype. V gene TRBV7-9 combines with J gene TRBJ2-7; 10 bases are shared with TRBD1. The V and J ends lost 1 base and 7 bases, in that order; junction bases with no gene match: 13. CDR3 size: 17 residues. Germline V gene data show CDR1 as SEHNR and CDR2 as FQNEAQ (reference sequence). CDR3 sequence: CASSLGGTRDRGQEQYF. Here the CDR3 DNA reads TGTGCCAGCAGCTTAGGAGGGACCCGGGACAGGGGTCAAGAGCAGTACTTC.

This clonotype came up many times. The chain couples TRBV6-1 to TRBJ2-7; D assignment may be TRBD1 or TRBD2 (6 bases each). The germline V and J ends were trimmed by 4 bases and 6 bases, with 13 bases remaining between them. Germline V gene lookup returns CDR1 MNHNS and CDR2 SASEGT. The CDR3 totals 13 residues. CDR3 sequence reads: CASSGTTGSEQYF. As DNA, the CDR3 is TGTGCCAGCAGTGGGACTACAGGGTCCGAGCAGTACTTC.

This clonotype was detected only a few times. The rearrangement links TRBV12-3 or TRBV12-4 to TRBJ1-2; no clear D gene. This CDR3 comprises 15 residues. V lost 5 bases, J lost 2 bases, and 15 bases lay in between. The chain's CDR3 is CASSPQFVQNYGYTF. The CDR3 DNA reads as TGTGCCAGCAGTCCCCAGTTCGTCCAGAACTATGGCTACACCTTC.

At least ten counts were recorded for this clonotype. This chain uses TRBV2 with TRBJ2-7, with D perhaps matching TRBD2 (5 bases). Germline V gene lookup returns CDR1 SNHLY and CDR2 FYNNEI. The CDR3 runs to 15 residues. Trimming removed 6 bases from V and 6 bases from J, with 21 bases in between. CDR3 nucleotide sequence: TGTGCCAGCAGCCCCCTTCCCGGGGAATGGAGCGAGCAGTACTTC. Protein sequence: CASSPLPGEWSEQYF.

This clonotype came up once. This chain uses TRBV18 with TRBJ1-5, with a tentative D call TRBD1 (5 bases). Germline V lookup: CDR1 KGHSH, CDR2 LQKENI. The length of the CDR3 is 15 residues. Trimming took off 3 bases at V and 5 bases at J, with 14 bases between the two ends. Here the CDR3 reads CASSPRVGVDQPQHF. Written as DNA, the CDR3 is TGTGCCAGCTCACCCAGGGTTGGAGTGGATCAGCCCCAGCATTTT.

This clonotype came up many times. The V call is TRBV7-2, the J call TRBJ1-3, with TRBD1 as a possible D gene (6 bases). The germline CDR1 and CDR2 sequences are SGHTA and FQGNSA. V lost 6 bases and J 7 bases, leaving 13 bases between the germline ends. CDR3 size: 13 residues. The CDR3 loop is CASRPGGHNTIYF. The CDR3 DNA reads as TGTGCCAGCAGACCGGGGGGGCATAACACCATATATTTT. The complete variable domain, with remaining parts taken from reference TRBV7-2 and TRBJ1-3, reads GAGVSQSPSNKVTEKGKDVELRCDPISGHTALYWYRQSLGQGLEFLIYFQGNSAPDKSGLPSDRFSAERTGGSVSTLTIQRTQQEDSAVYLCASRPGGHNTIYFGEGSWLTVV.

The chain links TRBV20-1 to TRBJ2-1; 9 bases align to TRBD2. This CDR3 is built from 13 residues. Losses at the gene ends were 4 bases for V and 6 bases for J; bases not matched to a gene: 4. Germline V gives CDR1 DFQATT, CDR2 SNEGSKA (reference sequence). CDR3 DNA sequence: TGCAGTGCTACTAGGACTAGCGCCAATGAGCAGTTCTTC. Translated: CSATRTSANEQFF.

This clonotype was picked up one time. This rearrangement joins TRBV19 to TRBJ1-4; no firm D call. The CDR3 is 14 amino acids. V shed 10 bases and J shed 6 bases, with 18 bases lying between them. Looked up from germline, CDR1 is LNHDA and CDR2 is SQIVND (reference sequence). DNA of the CDR3: TGTGCCATCAGTCCAGGTGGGGATGATGAAAAACTGTTTTTT. Its translation is CAISPGGDDEKLFF.

By frequency in the sample, this clonotype is medium-sized. The chain carries TRBV29-1 and TRBJ2-3; D gene unclear. The germline gives CDR1 SQVTM, CDR2 ANQGSEA. The CDR3 is 15 residues long. The ends were cut back, 0 bases at V and 4 bases at J, with 14 bases in the middle. CDR3 sequence (DNA): TGCAGCGTTGAAGATCTGAAGAGAAGCCCAGATACGCAGTATTTT. It encodes CSVEDLKRSPDTQYF.

J is TRBJ2-1 and V is TRBV19, with D perhaps TRBD2 (6 bases). V gave up 1 base and J gave up 4 bases, with 11 bases separating them. This CDR3 region has 15 residues. CDR1 and CDR2 (germline): LNHDA, SQIVND (reference sequence). In nucleotides, the CDR3 is TGTGCCAGTAGTATAGGACTTAGCGGTTACAATGAGCAGTTCTTC. Amino acids: CASSIGLSGYNEQFF.

This clonotype was observed many times. The J gene is TRBJ2-6, the V gene TRBV19; D is uncertain. The CDR3 has 15 amino acids. CDR1 and CDR2 (germline): LNHDA, SQIVND (reference sequence). Trimming took off 7 bases at V and 0 bases at J, with 10 bases between the two ends. The CDR3 region has the DNA TGTGCCAGTATAGATGAAAGCTCTGGGGCCAACGTCCTGACTTTC. Translation gives CASIDESSGANVLTF.

At least ten counts were recorded for this clonotype. The chain couples TRBV3-1 to TRBJ2-5, with D tentatively TRBD2 (6 bases). CDR1 and CDR2 (germline): LGHDT, YNNKEL (reference sequence). Trimming removed 0 bases at V and 2 bases at J, with 22 bases between. The CDR3 is 19 residues long. The CDR3 reads CASSQEALSELAPQETQYF. CDR3 nucleotide sequence: TGTGCCAGCAGCCAAGAGGCGTTATCTGAGCTAGCGCCGCAAGAGACCCAGTACTTC.

This clonotype was detected many times. The chain employs TRBV5-4 and TRBJ2-1; TRBD2 might be the D (6 bases). The germline gives CDR1 SGHNT, CDR2 YYREEE (reference sequence). V lost 0 bases, J lost 10 bases, and 17 bases lay in between. This CDR3 comprises 15 residues. The CDR3 nucleotides read TGTGCCAGCAGCTTGGTCCGGGGGTCCACCGGGGAGCAGTTCTTC. Residues: CASSLVRGSTGEQFF.

This clonotype showed up many times. The V gene is TRBV28, the J gene TRBJ1-5, with D uncertain. Germline CDR1 reads MDHEN; CDR2 reads SYDVKM. Between the trimmed V and J ends, which lost 4 bases and 0 bases, there was a span of 7 bases. This CDR3 comprises 14 residues. CDR3 DNA sequence: TGTGCCAGCAGTTCCGGACTTAGCAATCAGCCCCAGCATTTT. This codes for CASSSGLSNQPQHF.

This clonotype occurred many times. The V and J genes are TRBV6-2 or TRBV6-3 and TRBJ1-5; D might be TRBD1 (6 bases). Trimming cost V 5 bases and J 0 bases, with 20 bases left between them. Germline V gives CDR1 MNHEY, CDR2 SVGEGT. The CDR3 is made up of 18 amino acids. CDR3 sequence (DNA): TGTGCCAGCAGTACCAGGGACCCCTCAGGGGCTAGCAATCAGCCCCAGCATTTT. It translates to CASSTRDPSGASNQPQHF.

The J gene is TRBJ2-7, the V gene TRBV27; D possibly corresponds to TRBD1 (6 bases). The V and J ends lost 3 bases and 4 bases respectively, with 22 bases between them. The CDR3 runs to 17 residues. CDR1 and CDR2 from the germline V gene are MNHEY and SMNVEV (reference sequence). The CDR3 DNA reads TGTGCCAGCAGTTTCCGCCCGATTCAACAGGGTTTATACGAGCAGTACTTC. Residues: CASSFRPIQQGLYEQYF.

This clonotype has more than one count but fewer than ten. The chain carries TRBV6-2 or TRBV6-3 and TRBJ2-7, with D hard to call. Germline CDR1 is MNHEY and CDR2 is SVGEGT. Trimming pared 6 bases from V and 2 bases from J, leaving 11 bases between. The CDR3 is made up of 13 amino acids. CDR3 nucleotides: TGTGCCAGCAGGCCATTGATAACCTACGAGCAGTACTTC. It yields the protein CASRPLITYEQYF.

The chain combines TRBV7-2 with TRBJ2-2, with a tentative D call TRBD1 (6 bases). Germline assignment: CDR1 SGHTA and CDR2 FQGNSA. The ends were cut back, 0 bases at V and 5 bases at J, with 16 bases in the middle. This CDR3 has 17 amino acids. CDR3: CASSLAGQGTVTGELFF. The CDR3 nucleotides read TGTGCCAGCAGCTTAGCGGGGCAGGGGACGGTAACCGGGGAGCTGTTTTTT.

This clonotype was seen many times. V gene TRBV28 combines with J gene TRBJ2-4; D might be TRBD2 (5 bases). The CDR3 has 12 residues. CDR1 MDHEN and CDR2 SYDVKM come from the germline V gene. The V and J ends lost 7 bases and 6 bases respectively, with 10 bases between them. CDR3 sequence reads: CASNSGLNIQYF. DNA for the CDR3: TGTGCCAGCAACAGCGGCCTAAACATTCAGTACTTC.

This clonotype was counted between two and nine times. The chain employs TRBV11-2 and TRBJ2-1, with D maybe TRBD2 (5 bases). This CDR3 comprises 12 residues. Per the germline V gene, CDR1 is SGHAT and CDR2 is FQNNGV. Trimming removed 3 bases from V and 10 bases from J, with 10 bases in between. CDR3 sequence (DNA): TGTGCCAGCAGCTTCTCCAGCGGCGAGCAGTTCTTC. This sequence encodes CASSFSSGEQFF.

This clonotype has at least ten counts. V is TRBV19 and J is TRBJ2-1, with 9 bases matching TRBD2. The CDR3 is made up of 18 amino acids. The germline V gene has CDR1 LNHDA and CDR2 SQIVND (reference sequence). V gave up 5 bases and J gave up 0 bases; unmatched junction bases: 11. The CDR3 nucleotides are TGTGCCAGTAGTTCTCGCCCTAGCGGGGCTAGCTCCTACAATGAGCAGTTCTTC. As protein: CASSSRPSGASSYNEQFF.

At least ten counts were recorded for this clonotype. This rearrangement joins TRBV2 to TRBJ2-2; D not resolved. The CDR3 covers 15 residues. The V gene lost 4 bases and the J gene lost 2 bases, with 11 bases spanning the gap. Germline CDR1 SNHLY, CDR2 FYNNEI. CDR3: CASSVLGFNTGELFF. The CDR3 bases are TGTGCCAGCAGTGTTTTAGGGTTTAACACCGGGGAGCTGTTTTTT.